This T cell receptor beta chain appears in the sequencing data of a study of blood T cell repertoires in COVID-19. Original analysis: Reference gene primers were amplified, and this amplification served to estimate nucleated cell counts. Sequenced by immunoSEQ multiplex PCR; TCRdb stores in-frame clones only, minus some. The DNA gave D and trimming, while V, J and clone size come from that table. Of 130,000 to 150,000 clones in the sample, more than 80% were seen once. Per germline, CDR1 SGDLS and CDR2 YYNGEE. This CDR3 has 18 residues. Trimming removed 3 bases at V and 1 base at J, with 19 bases between.

The rearrangement joins TRBV9 to TRBJ2-2; D may be TRBD1 (5 bases). This TCR was recovered from a human donor with acute or convalescent COVID-19. The donor label of this sample is uncertain. Sequencing was carried out using peripheral blood. The DNA for the CDR3 is TGTGCCAGCAGCGCCGCACAGGACCTAGAAGTGAACACCGGGGAGCTGTTTTTT. This codes for CASSAAQDLEVNTGELFF.